This T cell receptor beta chain was identified in a study of low-dose radiotherapy and immunotherapy resistance in tumors. Study background: Every 2 weeks, cohort 1 got 0.5 Gy, reaching 6.5 Gy to the planning target volume. From cycle 1 day 1, patients took oral aspirin 300 mg every day for four cycles.

This clonotype rates as large. Germline trimming cut 4 bases from V and 0 bases from J; bases unmatched to any gene: 3. This CDR3 comprises 15 residues. CDR1 is SGHTS, CDR2 YDEGEE, per germline. Alpha and beta chains were covered, as first-strand cDNA relied on TRAV- and TRBV-specific primers. Amplification of TCRs used a constant-region primer and V-primer adapter for about 20 PCR cycles. TCRdb fed the reads into MiXCR, producing one record per CDR3 protein. The sample has 8,300 or so distinct CDR3 sequences; 60% to 70% are singletons. This sequence was found in a human donor with advanced metastatic prostate, ovarian, gallbladder or colorectal cancer (not recorded which). This table probably holds off-target reads from a library built for another chain. The chain uses TRBV5-8 and TRBJ2-2; 7 positions match TRBD1. The DNA of the CDR3 is TGTGCCAGCAGCCCCGGGACAGCGAACACCGGGGAGCTGTTTTTT. Translation gives CASSPGTANTGELFF.